The 27 T cell receptor beta chains reported below all come from one sample, sequenced in a study of cytomegalovirus exposure and HLA in healthy donors. Produced via immunoSEQ multiplex PCR; TCRdb's table is partial and in-frame only. In the table there are over 70,000 clones, approximately 94% of which are singletons. The sample comprised PBMCs. All receptors come from a woman between 18 and 29 years old in good health and CMV-seronegative.

CDR3 in DNA: TGTGCCAGTACACGCGGGGGCTCTGGAAACACCATATATTTT. It translates to CASTRGGSGNTIYF. The chain employs TRBV19 and TRBJ1-3; D is possibly TRBD1 (5 bases). Germline CDR1 is LNHDA and CDR2 is SQIVND (reference sequence). CDR3 size: 14 residues. V lost 7 bases and J 0 bases, leaving 10 bases between the germline ends.

The CDR3 region is CAWTTGGAGRYNQPQHF. The CDR3, as DNA: TGTGCCTGGACCACCGGAGGAGCAGGGAGGTACAATCAGCCCCAGCATTTT. The chain couples TRBV30 to TRBJ1-5; TRBD1 might be the D (5 bases). CDR3 length: 17 amino acids. The germline V and J ends were trimmed by 4 bases and 3 bases, with 22 bases remaining between them. Germline V gene sequence: CDR1 GTSNPN, CDR2 SVGIG (reference sequence).

CDR3 sequence: CARSLGGQELLSGYTF. DNA for the CDR3: TGTGCCAGAAGCTTAGGGGGACAGGAACTTCTCTCGGGCTACACCTTC. This chain joins TRBV5-3 and TRBJ1-2, with 8 positions matching TRBD1. TRBV5-3 is placed among ORFs of uncertain function. CDR3 length: 16 amino acids. The junction had 14 bases not matched to a gene; V was cut back by 2 bases and J by 8 bases.

The V gene is TRBV28, the J gene TRBJ2-1; TRBD2 aligns across 12 bases. Per the germline V gene, CDR1 is MDHEN and CDR2 is SYDVKM. This CDR3 contains 18 residues. Trimming removed 4 bases from V and 14 bases from J; junction bases left unmatched: 21. The CDR3 DNA follows: TGTGCCAGCAGTTCACCGCGGCCTGCTAGCGGGGGGGCCTTATGGAAGTTCTTC. Protein sequence: CASSSPRPASGGALWKFF.

The genes are TRBV10-3 and TRBJ1-2; a weak D match, TRBD1 (6 bases). V lost 2 bases and J lost 4, with 8 bases in between. This CDR3 is 13 amino acids long. Germline V gene data show CDR1 as ENHRY and CDR2 as SYGVKD. CDR3 coding DNA: TGTGCCATCAGTGAGCAGGGGTCCTATGGCTACACCTTC. Translation gives CAISEQGSYGYTF.

The chain employs TRBV5-1 and TRBJ1-2; TRBD1 might be the D (6 bases). Trimming cost V 4 bases and J 4 bases, with 11 bases left between them. Germline V lookup: CDR1 SGHRS, CDR2 YFSETQ. CDR3 length equals 13 residues. CDR3 sequence: CASSRDTRYGYTF. The CDR3, as DNA: TGCGCCAGCAGCAGGGACACCCGCTATGGCTACACCTTC.

Written as DNA, the CDR3 is TGTGCCAGCTCACCGGGGGCAGGTTCCGTCGAGCAGTACTTC. It codes for CASSPGAGSVEQYF. The J gene is TRBJ2-7, the V gene TRBV18; maybe TRBD1 (6 bases). Germline CDR1 KGHSH, CDR2 LQKENI. V dropped 3 bases and J dropped 6 bases, with 15 bases sitting between them. CDR3 length: 14 residues.

The genes are TRBV6-1 and TRBJ1-2; TRBD1 aligns across 7 bases. CDR1 is MNHNS and CDR2 is SASEGT in the germline V gene. The CDR3 loop spans 14 amino acids. J was trimmed by 8 bases and V by 1 base; bases with no gene match: 7. The CDR3 DNA reads as TGTGCCAGCAGTGAAGTTGGACAGGATTTAGGCTACACCTTC. Residues: CASSEVGQDLGYTF.

V and J are TRBV28 and TRBJ1-1, with D maybe TRBD1 (5 bases). CDR1 is MDHEN, CDR2 SYDVKM, per germline. The ends were cut back, 2 bases at V and 5 bases at J, with 12 bases in the middle. The CDR3 is 14 amino acids. CDR3 nucleotides: TGTGCCAGCAGTTTAAGGGTAAGGGGAACTGAAGCTTTCTTT. Translation: CASSLRVRGTEAFF. The full variable domain, completed using reference TRBV28 and TRBJ1-1, is DVKVTQSSRYLVKRTGEKVFLECVQDMDHENMFWYRQDPGLGLRLIYFSYDVKMKEKGDIPEGYSVSREKKERFSLILESASTNQTSMYLCASSLRVRGTEAFFGQGTRLTVV.

The chain links TRBV6-5 to TRBJ2-1; perhaps TRBD1 as D (5 bases). There are 15 residues in the CDR3. Trimming removed 5 bases from V and 0 bases from J, with 11 bases in between. Germline CDR1 MNHEY, CDR2 SVGAGI. The CDR3 sequence: CASSHDRDSYNEQFF. In DNA, the CDR3 is TGTGCCAGCAGTCACGACAGAGACTCCTACAATGAGCAGTTCTTC.

The chain combines TRBV7-2 with TRBJ2-5, with a weak D call TRBD2 (6 bases). With 8 bases removed from V and 2 bases from J, the gap between germline ends came to 12 bases. In germline, CDR1 is SGHTA, CDR2 FQGNSA. CDR3 length equals 13 residues. The CDR3, as DNA: TGTGCCAGCCGGGGCGCGGGGCAAGAGACCCAGTACTTC. Translating it yields CASRGAGQETQYF.

The chain recombines TRBV5-6 with TRBJ2-6; tentatively, D is TRBD1 (6 bases). This CDR3 region has 13 residues. With 6 bases removed from V and 10 bases from J, the gap between germline ends came to 14 bases. Germline V gives CDR1 SGHDT, CDR2 YYEEEE. CDR3 loop: CASTATGLNVLTF. The CDR3 DNA sequence: TGTGCCAGCACCGCAACAGGGTTAAACGTCCTGACTTTC.

The J gene is TRBJ1-1, the V gene TRBV2; D is ambiguous. Germline V CDR1 and CDR2: SNHLY, FYNNEI. V was shortened by 6 bases and J by 1 base, with 3 bases between the two germline ends. The CDR3 runs 11 residues. CDR3 sequence: CASRANTEAFF. The CDR3 nucleotides read TGTGCCAGCAGGGCGAACACTGAAGCTTTCTTT.

The chain links TRBV5-4 to TRBJ1-2, with 8 bases aligning to TRBD1. The trim removed 3 bases at V and 6 bases at J, leaving 13 bases unmatched. Germline V gene lookup returns CDR1 SGHNT and CDR2 YYREEE (reference sequence). The CDR3 spans 16 residues. CDR3 residues: CASSSAGGANPHGYTF. CDR3 coding DNA: TGTGCCAGCAGCTCTGCAGGGGGCGCGAATCCGCATGGCTACACCTTC.

The gene calls are TRBV19 and TRBJ2-2; TRBD2 matches at 8 bases. The germline V gene has CDR1 LNHDA and CDR2 SQIVND (reference sequence). After removal of 6 bases from V and 4 bases from J, the junction contained 7 bases not matched to a gene. CDR3 length: 15 residues. CDR3 bases: TGTGCCAGTAGATACGGGGGGGCGAGCACCGGGGAGCTGTTTTTT. Encoded protein: CASRYGGASTGELFF.

The gene calls are TRBV9 and TRBJ2-1, with 8 bases matching TRBD1. The CDR3 loop spans 14 amino acids. Germline CDR1 and CDR2: SGDLS and YYNGEE. V shed 6 bases and J 8 bases; nucleotides not matched to a gene: 10. This CDR3 is CASNGQGAHDEQFF. In DNA form, the CDR3 reads TGTGCCAGCAACGGACAGGGAGCGCATGATGAGCAGTTCTTC. The full variable domain, with the rest looked up from reference TRBV9 and TRBJ2-1, is DSGVTQTPKHLITATGQRVTLRCSPRSGDLSVYWYQQSLDQGLQFLIQYYNGEERAKGNILERFSAQQFPDLHSELNLSSLELGDSALYFCASNGQGAHDEQFFGPGTRLTVL.

This chain uses TRBV7-6 with TRBJ2-2, with 8 bases matching TRBD2. The CDR3 runs to 20 residues. The trim removed 5 bases at V and 2 bases at J, leaving 19 bases unmatched. Germline-derived CDR1 and CDR2 are SGHVS and FNYEAQ. The CDR3 region has the DNA TGTGCCAGCAGCGCCCAGCGGTGGGGGGGACTAGTCATAAACACCGGGGAGCTGTTTTTT. Its protein is CASSAQRWGGLVINTGELFF.

The chain links TRBV19 to TRBJ2-3, with TRBD2 identical over 7 bases. With 5 bases clipped from V and 6 bases from J, the junction kept 8 bases outside the gene matches. The CDR3 runs 14 residues. The germline V gene has CDR1 LNHDA and CDR2 SQIVND (reference sequence). DNA of the CDR3: TGTGCCAGTAGTCGCGGACTAGTGGCGGATACGCAGTATTTT. Protein sequence: CASSRGLVADTQYF.

The chain has TRBV5-1 and TRBJ2-1; the D gene is possibly TRBD2 (5 bases). Germline values: CDR1 SGHRS, CDR2 YFSETQ. Deletions cut 0 bases from V and 6 bases from J, with 22 bases between. The CDR3 runs to 18 residues. This CDR3 reads CASSLAGNSYQGGNEQFF. In nucleotides, the CDR3 is TGCGCCAGCAGCTTGGCGGGAAATTCTTATCAAGGAGGCAATGAGCAGTTCTTC.

The chain has TRBV7-8 and TRBJ2-5; no firm D call. V was cut by 7 bases and J by 5 bases, with 17 bases left in between. Per the germline V gene, CDR1 is SGHVS and CDR2 is FQNEAQ. The CDR3 runs to 14 residues. CDR3 nucleotide sequence: TGTGCCAGCATCCCGGGTAGCATGTCGGAGACCCAGTACTTC. It translates to CASIPGSMSETQYF.

A few counts support this clone. J is TRBJ1-6 and V is TRBV18; TRBD1 matches at 8 bases. This CDR3 has 15 residues. V trimming: 6 bases; J trimming: 5 bases; junction bases outside the gene matches: 6. Germline assignment: CDR1 KGHSH and CDR2 LQKENI. CDR3 in DNA: TGTGCCAGCTCGACAGGGGATCGAAATAATTCACCCCTCCACTTT. Translation gives CASSTGDRNNSPLHF.

The chain links TRBV6-1 to TRBJ2-5; D is unresolved. Per the germline V gene, CDR1 is MNHNS and CDR2 is SASEGT. The germline V and J ends were trimmed by 0 bases and 7 bases, with 15 bases remaining between them. The CDR3 sequence is 15 residues long. For the CDR3, the DNA is TGTGCCAGCAGTGAAGCGTTGCCGGTTGTGGTGACCCAGTACTTC. It encodes CASSEALPVVVTQYF.

The genes are TRBV10-1 and TRBJ1-5, with D unresolved. Per germline, CDR1 WNHNN and CDR2 SYGVQD (reference sequence). The CDR3 is 11 residues long. V shed 11 bases and J shed 3 bases, with 8 bases lying between them. This CDR3 reads CAREDNQPQHF. The CDR3 DNA reads TGCGCCCGGGAGGACAATCAGCCCCAGCATTTT.

This chain joins TRBV4-3 and TRBJ1-2, with D uncertain. The ends were cut back, 5 bases at V and 0 bases at J, with 22 bases in the middle. CDR1 is LGHNA, CDR2 YSLEER, per germline. The CDR3 consists of 18 residues. The CDR3 DNA reads TGCGCCAGCAGCTATACGGTACCTGCGGGTTCGACTAACTATGGCTACACCTTC. It translates to CASSYTVPAGSTNYGYTF.

This rearrangement joins TRBV28 to TRBJ1-2; 9 nucleotides match TRBD1. The CDR3 extends over 16 amino acids. The J segment lost 1 base and the V segment lost 3 bases, leaving 6 bases of the junction unmatched. The germline V gene has CDR1 MDHEN and CDR2 SYDVKM. DNA of the CDR3: TGTGCCAGCAGTTTGCCGGGACAGGGTATTAACTATGGCTACACCTTC. Residues: CASSLPGQGINYGYTF.

The chain uses TRBV11-3 and TRBJ2-7, with no clear D. V was cut by 2 bases and J by 3 bases, with 8 bases left in between. Germline assignment: CDR1 SGHNT and CDR2 YENEEA. This CDR3 has 13 amino acids. The CDR3 nucleotides are TGTGCCAGCAGCTTATTCGCCAGCTACGAGCAGTACTTC. It encodes CASSLFASYEQYF.

The chain has TRBV30 and TRBJ1-2; possibly TRBD1 for D (5 bases). The V and J ends lost 0 bases and 11 bases respectively, with 16 bases between them. Germline CDR1 is GTSNPN and CDR2 is SVGIG (reference sequence). This CDR3 is 13 amino acids long. CDR3 residues: CAWSVLGPGEYTF. The CDR3 DNA is TGTGCCTGGAGTGTACTGGGACCGGGGGAATACACCTTC.